This TCR beta chain originates from a study of read filtering for tumor transcriptome and immune sequencing. In the study overall: 8 patients were R-ISS I, some 15 were R-ISS II, over 5 were R-ISS III.

The library was built from about 400 ng RNA with molecular barcoded adaptors for alpha/delta and beta/gamma chains. One entry per CDR3 protein results from TCRdb running MiXCR on the reads. The sample yields 35,000 to 50,000 distinct CDR3 sequences, 14% seen once. The table lists this clonotype with many counts. Its target is unknown. Trimming removed 1 base from V and 4 bases from J; junction bases left unmatched: 12. Germline V CDR1 and CDR2: SGHRS, YFSETQ. The length of the CDR3 is 17 residues. Study-wide results and limits: Compared with RNA-seq, IR-seq gave much higher clonotype depth and reliability.

V gene TRBV5-1 combines with J gene TRBJ1-2; 8 positions match TRBD1. This TCR was sampled from a donor aged 40 or over with multiple myeloma. What was sequenced was a population of CD138-negative cells sorted from bone marrow. CDR3 sequence: CASSLKPSGQGLYGYTF. CDR3 nucleotides: TGCGCCAGCAGCTTGAAACCCTCCGGACAGGGCCTCTATGGCTACACCTTC.